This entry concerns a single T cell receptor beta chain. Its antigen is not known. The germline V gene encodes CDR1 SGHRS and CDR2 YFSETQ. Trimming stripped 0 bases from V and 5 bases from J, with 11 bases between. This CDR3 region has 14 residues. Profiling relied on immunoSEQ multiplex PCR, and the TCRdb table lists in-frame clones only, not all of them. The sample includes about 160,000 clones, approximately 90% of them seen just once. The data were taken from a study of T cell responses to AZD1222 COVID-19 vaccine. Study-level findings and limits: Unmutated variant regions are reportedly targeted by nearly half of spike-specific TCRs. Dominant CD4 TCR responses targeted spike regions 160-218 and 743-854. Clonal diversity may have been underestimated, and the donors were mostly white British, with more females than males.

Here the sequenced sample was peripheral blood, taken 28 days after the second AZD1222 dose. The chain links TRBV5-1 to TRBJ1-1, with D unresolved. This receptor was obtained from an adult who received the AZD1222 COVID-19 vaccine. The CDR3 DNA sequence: TGCGCCAGCAGCTTGGGGTTGGGAAGGACTGAAGCTTTCTTT. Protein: CASSLGLGRTEAFF.